The 2 T cell receptor beta chains reported below all come from one sample, sequenced in a study of control samples from healthy donors and cancer patients (dated by TCRdb to about 2020). The library was produced with the immunoSEQ multiplex PCR assay. This immuneACCESS table, as held by TCRdb, lists in-frame sequences with V and J called but not all clones. Of the missing ones, under half trace to an unresolved V gene in checked studies; the others have no known cause. This sample holds about 120,000 clones; about 91% were observed only once. The ten largest make up approximately 3.2% of the sample. The sequenced material came from blood. These receptors originate from a man in his forties in good health.

This clone was recorded many times. This chain uses TRBV24-1 with TRBJ1-5; D may be TRBD1 (6 bases). V was trimmed by 4 bases and J by 3 bases, leaving 18 bases between them. This CDR3 is 17 amino acids long. Per the germline V gene, CDR1 is KGHDR and CDR2 is SFDVKD. CDR3 loop: CATSDNLGGINNQPQHF. Written as DNA, the CDR3 is TGTGCCACCAGTGACAACTTAGGGGGGATTAACAATCAGCCCCAGCATTTT.

The chain combines TRBV2 with TRBJ1-2; the D gene is possibly TRBD1 (6 bases). V was clipped by 3 bases and J by 4 bases, with 12 bases between them. From germline, CDR1 is SNHLY and CDR2 FYNNEI. The CDR3 is 14 amino acids. The CDR3 DNA reads TGTGCCAGCAGTGATAGCGGCAGGGGCTATGGCTACACCTTC. Its translation is CASSDSGRGYGYTF.